These T cell receptor beta chains were read from a single sample in a study of T-cell memory formation after mild COVID-19. TCRdb re-analysed the 5' RACE reads in MiXCR, keeping a single row per CDR3 protein. The data contain about 620,000 distinct CDR3 sequences, roughly 17% of them singletons. The specimen sequenced was PBMCs or a T cell subset sorted from them (not recorded which). The receptors derive from an adult woman who had mild COVID-19 (a few samples of this study predate the infection). Cell type and time point are not known. Each CDR3 is given with its conserved first and last residue. The order of the fields is J gene, V gene, D gene, clone size, CDR3 DNA, CDR3 protein. D genes are given only for firm matches. Rows give clone size only sometimes, using once, few, many, or a class for an expanded clone.

>TRBJ2-3|TRBV12-3/TRBV12-4|TRBD2|-
TGTGCCAGCAGCATCGGACTAGACTTTGATACGCAGTATTTT
CASSIGLDFDTQYF
>TRBJ2-5|TRBV7-9|TRBD2|few
TGTGCCAGCAGCCTTGGACTAGCCCGCAGAGAGACCCAGTACTTC
CASSLGLARRETQYF
>TRBJ2-5|TRBV20-1|-|-
TGCAGTGCTGAGGGACGGAACCAAGAGACCCAGTACTTC
CSAEGRNQETQYF
>TRBJ2-3|TRBV19|-|few
TGTGCCAGTAGTATCATGTCGCAAGGGTGGGATACGCAGTATTTT
CASSIMSQGWDTQYF
>TRBJ2-3|TRBV7-9|TRBD2|few
TGTGCCAGCAGCTTAGCGAGGGGACTAGCGGGATACTCTAGCACAGATACGCAGTATTTT
CASSLARGLAGYSSTDTQYF
>TRBJ2-5|TRBV20-1|-|many
TGCAGTGGACGGCAAGAGACCCAGTACTTC
CSGRQETQYF
>TRBJ2-7|TRBV7-6|-|-
TGTGCCAGCAGCCCTCTGGGACGGACCGCCCTCGAGCAGTACTTC
CASSPLGRTALEQYF
>TRBJ2-5|TRBV12-3/TRBV12-4|TRBD2|few
TGTGCCAGCAGTACTAGCGGGAGGACGTATGGAGAGACCCAGTACTTC
CASSTSGRTYGETQYF
>TRBJ2-7|TRBV5-5|-|few
TGTGCCAGCAGCTTGGCTTTGTTGACCTACGAGCAGTACTTC
CASSLALLTYEQYF
>TRBJ2-5|TRBV4-3|-|-
TGCGCCAGCAGCCAAGATAGAAAGACCCAGTACTTC
CASSQDRKTQYF
>TRBJ2-3|TRBV29-1|-|-
TGCAGCGTTGAAGATCTTCGGAGGCAAGGGATAAATACGCAGTATTTT
CSVEDLRRQGINTQYF
>TRBJ2-7|TRBV6-1|TRBD1|few
TGTGCCAGCAGTGATGGCCCTAGACAGGGGGCCTACGAGCAGTACTTC
CASSDGPRQGAYEQYF
>TRBJ2-3|TRBV7-8|TRBD1|-
TGTGCCAGCAGATTATCACAGGGGGCGGCAGATACGCAGTATTTT
CASRLSQGAADTQYF
>TRBJ2-3|TRBV12-3/TRBV12-4|-|-
TGTGCCAGCAGCGTCGGGGACCCAGATACGCAGTATTTT
CASSVGDPDTQYF
>TRBJ1-6|TRBV5-4|TRBD1|-
TGTGCCAGCAGTACCGACAGGGTTGTGAGTTCACCCCTCCACTTT
CASSTDRVVSSPLHF
>TRBJ2-7|TRBV6-5|-|few
TGTGCCAGCAGCCCGACACGGGGGTGGGAGCAGTACTTC
CASSPTRGWEQYF
>TRBJ2-5|TRBV9|-|-
TGTGCCAGCAGCGTGCCGGGACAAGAGACCCAGTACTTC
CASSVPGQETQYF
>TRBJ2-2|TRBV16|TRBD2|-
TGTGCCAGCAGCCAAGCAGCGGGGCCCACCGGGGAGCTGTTTTTT
CASSQAAGPTGELFF
>TRBJ2-2|TRBV7-9|-|few
TGTGCCAGCAGCTTAGCCCCCCCGACAATAAAGGGGAGCACCGGGGAGCTGTTTTTT
CASSLAPPTIKGSTGELFF
>TRBJ1-6|TRBV20-1|-|-
TGCAGTGCTAGCGGGAAGTTCGTTTTCGACTATAATTCACCCCTCCACTTT
CSASGKFVFDYNSPLHF
>TRBJ2-1|TRBV6-2/TRBV6-3|TRBD1|-
TGTGCCAGCAGGAAAACAGGGGGTAATTGGTACAATGAGCAGTTCTTC
CASRKTGGNWYNEQFF
>TRBJ2-6|TRBV5-6|-|-
TGTGCCAGCAGCTGGGGACCGAACCACTCTGGGGCCAACGTCCTGACTTTC
CASSWGPNHSGANVLTF
>TRBJ2-7|TRBV7-6|-|few
TGTGCCAGCAGCTTAGAGGGACTGGCCGCCTACGAGCAGTACTTC
CASSLEGLAAYEQYF
>TRBJ2-7|TRBV2|TRBD1|-
TGTGCCACCGCTGGACAGGGCGAGCAGTACTTC
CATAGQGEQYF
>TRBJ2-5|TRBV28|-|-
TGTGCCAGCAGTTTGTACGGAAGACAAGAGACCCAGTACTTC
CASSLYGRQETQYF
>TRBJ1-2|TRBV3-1|TRBD1|few
TGTGCCAGCAGCCAAGAGACAGGGAATGGCTACACCTTC
CASSQETGNGYTF
>TRBJ2-1|TRBV7-2|TRBD1|-
TGTGCCAGCAGTCTCCAGGGGGCGCTTGGTAACAATGAGCAGTTCTTC
CASSLQGALGNNEQFF
>TRBJ1-1|TRBV7-9|TRBD1|-
TGTGCCAGCAGCTTGACAGGGGAATCGGGGCGGGACACTGAAGCTTTCTTT
CASSLTGESGRDTEAFF
>TRBJ2-2|TRBV20-1|TRBD2|few
TGCAGTGCTCGACTAGCGGGGATGAACACCGGGGAGCTGTTTTTT
CSARLAGMNTGELFF
>TRBJ1-4|TRBV6-5|-|-
TGTGCCAGCAGTTACACGCCGGGGGAAAAACTGTTTTTT
CASSYTPGEKLFF
>TRBJ1-2|TRBV25-1|-|-
TGTGCCAGCAGTGAATTTGGGCCGGGGGGCGGCTACACCTTC
CASSEFGPGGGYTF
>TRBJ1-1|TRBV4-1|-|-
TGCGCCAGCAGCTCCCGGGCCCCGAGGGACACTGAAGCTTTCTTT
CASSSRAPRDTEAFF
>TRBJ1-6|TRBV6-5|-|-
TGTGCCAGCAGCCCCCCGCAAAATTCACCCCTCCACTTT
CASSPPQNSPLHF
>TRBJ2-2|TRBV5-1|TRBD1|-
TGCGCCAGCACCGCCCGGATAGGACAGGGGGCCTCCGGGGAGCTGTTTTTT
CASTARIGQGASGELFF
>TRBJ2-5|TRBV11-2|TRBD2|few
TGTGCCAGCAGCTTAGACCCGGGACTAGCGCGCCAAGAGACCCAGTACTTC
CASSLDPGLARQETQYF
>TRBJ2-5|TRBV7-6|-|-
TGTGCCAGCAGCTTTGGGGGCGAGGGGACCCAGTACTTC
CASSFGGEGTQYF
>TRBJ2-6|TRBV7-9|-|few
TGTGCCAGCAGCCCCCGGGGGCAGGCTGGGGCCAACGTCCTGACTTTC
CASSPRGQAGANVLTF
>TRBJ2-3|TRBV18|-|few
TGTGCCAGCTCACCAATGACAGATACGCAGTATTTT
CASSPMTDTQYF
>TRBJ1-1|TRBV7-9|-|-
TGTGCCAGCAGCGATCTGGTGGGGGTTCAGGCTTTCTTT
CASSDLVGVQAFF
>TRBJ2-7|TRBV6-5|-|-
TGTGCCAGCAGTTACTCGCTCGGGAGCGATTACGAGCAGTACTTC
CASSYSLGSDYEQYF
>TRBJ1-6|TRBV4-1|-|-
TGCGCCAGCAGCCAAGGGCAGGTTTTTAATTCACCCCTCCACTTT
CASSQGQVFNSPLHF
>TRBJ2-5|TRBV5-4|-|many
TGTGCCAGCAGCTTGGCCGGAGGCAGCCAAGAGACCCAGTACTTC
CASSLAGGSQETQYF
>TRBJ1-4|TRBV2|-|few
TGTGCCAGCAGGGGCGGGACAAACCCTCTGGAAAAACTGTTTTTT
CASRGGTNPLEKLFF
>TRBJ1-1|TRBV25-1|-|-
TGTGCCAGCCAAGAAAAGGGGCCCATGAACACTGAAGCTTTCTTT
CASQEKGPMNTEAFF
>TRBJ1-5|TRBV7-2|TRBD1|few
TGTGCCAGCAGCGTAAGAAGACAGGGGGCAACTCAGCCCCAGCATTTT
CASSVRRQGATQPQHF
>TRBJ1-1|TRBV4-1|-|-
TGCGCCATCCGTGAACCTGGGGGGAATGAAGCTTTCTTT
CAIREPGGNEAFF
>TRBJ1-2|TRBV24-1|TRBD1|few
TGTGCCACCAGTGACCCTGACAGGGGCTATGGCTACACCTTC
CATSDPDRGYGYTF
>TRBJ2-1|TRBV20-1|TRBD2|-
TGCAGTGCTAGAGATCTCGCTAGCGGACACAATGAGCAGTTCTTC
CSARDLASGHNEQFF